Included here is one T cell receptor (beta chain) sequence, with context. The antigen is not known. PCR amplification relied on 60 Vbeta primers (plus 13 Jbeta primers). Clones were read by immunoSEQ multiplex PCR, and TCRdb kept only the in-frame ones, dropping some. Among some 110,000 clones listed, around 69% were seen once. This sample is drawn from a study of cytomegalovirus exposure and HLA in healthy donors. Study details: Earlier sequencing of some 180 million T cells yielded 95 million to 120 million unique TCR beta sequences. Study-wide findings and caveats: Specific recognition of CMV antigens was confirmed in vitro for a few chains (all CMV-associated). Available immune exposure information covered CMV serostatus only. Researchers left out some V segments, among them TRBV6-2 and TRBV6-3, as indistinguishable.

Germline loops: CDR1 KGHSH, CDR2 LQKENI. CDR3 length: 15 amino acids. V gave up 1 base and J gave up 0 bases, with 10 bases separating them. The sample consisted of PBMCs. The source is a man in his fifties in good health and CMV-seropositive. This chain connects TRBV18 to TRBJ2-7; D might be TRBD1 (6 bases). For the CDR3, the DNA is TGTGCCAGCTCACCACGAGCGGACAGCTCCTACGAGCAGTACTTC. Its translation: CASSPRADSSYEQYF.